The next 12 T cell receptor beta chains were all read from a single sample in a study of CD8 T cells in Susac syndrome. RNA in amounts of roughly 0.45 to 1 ug was reverse transcribed with random hexamers. One entry per CDR3 protein results from TCRdb running MiXCR on the immunoSEQ multiplex PCR reads. The data contain about 130,000 distinct CDR3 sequences, roughly 76% of them singletons. Material for sequencing was CD8+ T cells from PBMCs. These receptors originate from a human donor with multiple sclerosis.

The chain couples TRBV9 to TRBJ1-1; D is ambiguous. The V end was cut by 4 bases, the J end by 10 bases, with 14 bases between. CDR3 length equals 12 residues. Germline CDR1 and CDR2: SGDLS and YYNGEE. The DNA for the CDR3 is TGTGCCAGCAGCCGTAGTCTAGCTGGAGCTTTCTTT. It is translated as CASSRSLAGAFF.

The chain uses TRBV30 and TRBJ1-5; D is uncertain. CDR1 is GTSNPN and CDR2 is SVGIG in the germline V gene (reference sequence). V was pared by 0 bases and J by 0 bases, with 9 bases between. The CDR3 has 15 amino acids. CDR3 amino acids: CAWSVHSYSNQPQHF. For the CDR3, the DNA is TGTGCCTGGAGTGTACATTCATATAGCAATCAGCCCCAGCATTTT.

The V call is TRBV5-6, the J call TRBJ2-5; D is unresolved. The V and J ends lost 4 bases and 3 bases respectively, with 10 bases between them. CDR3 length: 13 amino acids. In germline, CDR1 is SGHDT, CDR2 YYEEEE. The CDR3 DNA follows: TGTGCCAGCAGCCCCTATCTCGAAGAGACCCAGTACTTC. Translating it yields CASSPYLEETQYF.

The CDR3 spells CASSGYDRGDNEQFF. The CDR3 DNA sequence: TGTGCCAGCAGCGGCTACGACAGGGGGGACAATGAGCAGTTCTTC. The rearrangement joins TRBV9 to TRBJ2-1, with 9 bases lining up with TRBD1. Germline V lookup: CDR1 SGDLS, CDR2 YYNGEE. The CDR3 extends over 15 amino acids. V trimming: 3 bases; J trimming: 5 bases; junction bases outside the gene matches: 6.

This clonotype was seen just once. The V gene is TRBV28, the J gene TRBJ2-7; 8 nucleotides align to TRBD1. Losses at the gene ends were 6 bases for V and 5 bases for J; bases not matched to a gene: 9. Germline lookup yields CDR1 MDHEN and CDR2 SYDVKM. The CDR3 spans 14 residues. The CDR3 sequence is CASSSSDRDHEQYF. The CDR3 nucleotides read TGTGCCAGCAGCTCCTCGGACAGGGATCACGAGCAGTACTTC.

This chain connects TRBV25-1 to TRBJ1-3; 7 bases agree with TRBD1. Per germline, CDR1 MGHDK and CDR2 SYGVNS. The CDR3 extends over 15 amino acids. V lost 6 bases, J lost 0 bases, and 5 bases stayed unmatched. The CDR3 protein is CASREGDSSGNTIYF. The CDR3 DNA follows: TGTGCCAGCAGGGAGGGGGACAGCTCTGGAAACACCATATATTTT.

V is TRBV19 and J is TRBJ1-1, with D possibly TRBD1 on 5 matching bases. Germline values: CDR1 LNHDA, CDR2 SQIVND (reference sequence). The CDR3 runs 15 residues. Trimming pared 3 bases from V and 1 base from J, leaving 12 bases between. The CDR3 DNA is TGTGCCAGTAGTATGGGGGGACTATCGAACACTGAAGCTTTCTTT. Its translation: CASSMGGLSNTEAFF. The whole variable domain, remainder taken from reference TRBV19 and TRBJ1-1, is DGGITQSPKYLFRKEGQNVTLSCEQNLNHDAMYWYRQDPGQGLRLIYYSQIVNDFQKGDIAEGYSVSREKKESFPLTVTSAQKNPTAFYLCASSMGGLSNTEAFFGQGTRLTVV.

The gene calls are TRBV2 and TRBJ2-3; D is unresolved. The CDR3 contains 14 residues. Trimming left V 3 bases short and J 0 bases short, with 7 bases between. Germline V gene data show CDR1 as SNHLY and CDR2 as FYNNEI. The CDR3 DNA reads TGTGCCAGCAGTGACGTTAGAAGCACAGATACGCAGTATTTT. This encodes CASSDVRSTDTQYF.

The J gene is TRBJ1-4, the V gene TRBV7-9; D ambiguous. Germline V lookup: CDR1 SEHNR, CDR2 FQNEAQ (reference sequence). CDR3 length: 12 amino acids. V lost 4 bases, J lost 8 bases, and 8 bases lay in between. Written as DNA, the CDR3 is TGTGCCAGCAGCTATTATGAGGAAAAACTGTTTTTT. The encoded protein is CASSYYEEKLFF.

CDR3 DNA sequence: TGTGCCACCAGTGATCCAGGCGGGACCGGGGAGCTGTTTTTT. Translating it yields CATSDPGGTGELFF. The rearrangement uses TRBV24-1 and TRBJ2-2, with a possible D match to TRBD2 (5 bases). Trimming removed 3 bases from V and 5 bases from J, with 9 bases in between. The V gene's germline CDR1 is KGHDR and CDR2 SFDVKD. This CDR3 has 14 amino acids.

This clonotype was seen a few times. This chain joins TRBV7-3 and TRBJ2-1, with D possibly being TRBD2 (5 bases). Germline values: CDR1 SGHTA, CDR2 FQGTGA. The CDR3 has 12 amino acids. V was clipped by 5 bases and J by 10 bases, with 12 bases between them. The CDR3 bases are TGTGCCAGCAGCCCCCCTCGGGGAGAGCAGTTCTTC. Protein: CASSPPRGEQFF.

The CDR3 sequence is CASSLIGNQPQHF. The DNA of the CDR3 is TGTGCCAGCAGTTTAATCGGCAATCAGCCCCAGCATTTT. The chain is built from TRBV12-3 or TRBV12-4 and TRBJ1-5; the D is unclear. V shed 2 bases and J shed 2 bases, with 4 bases lying between them. The length of the CDR3 is 13 residues.